Following are 8 T cell receptor beta chains from one sample sequenced in a study of T-cell memory formation after mild COVID-19. Using its own MiXCR run on the 5' RACE reads, TCRdb lists one record per CDR3 protein. The table has 150,000 to 200,000 distinct CDR3 sequences, under 14% seen once. The specimen was PBMCs or a T cell subset sorted from them (not recorded which). The receptor set was obtained from a man aged 18-30 years who had mild COVID-19 (a few samples of this study predate the infection). Cell type and time point are not known.

The J gene is TRBJ1-6, the V gene TRBV5-5; 8 bases match TRBD1. CDR1 SGHKS and CDR2 YYEKEE come from the germline V gene (reference sequence). This CDR3 comprises 14 residues. V shed 2 bases, J shed 13 bases, and the junction held 8 bases outside the gene matches. This CDR3 is CASSFSGQGAPLHF. The CDR3 DNA is TGTGCCAGCAGCTTCTCTGGACAGGGTGCCCCCCTCCACTTT.

The rearrangement links TRBV5-1 to TRBJ2-2; 13 nucleotides line up with TRBD2. Trimming cost V 4 bases and J 2 bases; bases outside gene matches: 8. The germline V gene has CDR1 SGHRS and CDR2 YFSETQ. The CDR3 has 18 residues. CDR3 coding DNA: TGCGCCAGCAGCCGCGGACTAGCGGGGGCCCTAAACACCGGGGAGCTGTTTTTT. As protein: CASSRGLAGALNTGELFF. Full variable domain (outside the CDR3, taken from reference TRBV5-1 and TRBJ2-2): KAGVTQTPRYLIKTRGQQVTLSCSPISGHRSVSWYQQTPGQGLQFLFEYFSETQRNKGNFPGRFSGRQFSNSRSEMNVSTLELGDSALYLCASSRGLAGALNTGELFFGEGSRLTVL.

The chain couples TRBV5-1 to TRBJ2-1; no definite D call. Germline-derived CDR1 and CDR2 are SGHRS and YFSETQ. CDR3 length: 14 residues. Trimming shortened V by 0 bases and J by 8 bases, and 12 bases separated the two germline ends. The CDR3 nucleotides read TGCGCCAGCAGCTTGGGGTCCGGTAGGGATGAGCAGTTCTTC. Its translation: CASSLGSGRDEQFF.

This clonotype was counted many times. This sequence joins TRBV5-1 and TRBJ2-3; the D is unclear. The V gene's germline CDR1 is SGHRS and CDR2 YFSETQ. With 0 bases removed from V and 6 bases from J, the gap between germline ends came to 5 bases. This CDR3 contains 12 residues. The CDR3 is CASSLESDTQYF. The CDR3 coding sequence is TGCGCCAGCAGCTTGGAGTCGGATACGCAGTATTTT.

The J gene is TRBJ2-2, the V gene TRBV11-3, with D maybe TRBD1 (6 bases). The germline gives CDR1 SGHNT, CDR2 YENEEA. The CDR3 contains 17 residues. V was shortened by 5 bases and J by 4 bases, with 20 bases between the two germline ends. The CDR3 DNA reads TGTGCCAGCAGCCCCGGACAGTTTGGATTTTTCACCGGGGAGCTGTTTTTT. Its protein is CASSPGQFGFFTGELFF.

This clonotype has at least ten counts. J is TRBJ2-5 and V is TRBV7-2, with a weak D call TRBD2 (6 bases). V lost 5 bases, J lost 5 bases, and 21 bases lay in between. Germline CDR1 is SGHTA and CDR2 is FQGNSA. The CDR3 extends over 16 amino acids. For the CDR3, the DNA is TGTGCCAGCAGCCCTAACCCACGGGGACTCATGGAGACCCAGTACTTC. Translation gives CASSPNPRGLMETQYF.

CDR3 in amino acids: CASSLRQGVNYGYTF. CDR3 nucleotides: TGCGCCAGCAGCCTGCGACAGGGCGTAAACTATGGCTACACCTTC. The rearrangement links TRBV4-3 to TRBJ1-2; 7 bases are a match to TRBD1. The J segment lost 2 bases and the V segment lost 4 bases, leaving 7 bases of the junction unmatched. CDR3 length: 15 residues. The germline V gene encodes CDR1 LGHNA and CDR2 YSLEER.

The chain recombines TRBV9 with TRBJ2-7, with 10 bases lining up with TRBD1. The ends lost 3 bases at V and 4 bases at J; junction bases unmatched: 4. The CDR3 is made up of 14 amino acids. From germline, CDR1 is SGDLS and CDR2 YYNGEE. The CDR3: CASSARDRGYEQYF. The CDR3 nucleotides are TGTGCCAGCAGCGCTCGGGACAGGGGTTACGAGCAGTACTTC.